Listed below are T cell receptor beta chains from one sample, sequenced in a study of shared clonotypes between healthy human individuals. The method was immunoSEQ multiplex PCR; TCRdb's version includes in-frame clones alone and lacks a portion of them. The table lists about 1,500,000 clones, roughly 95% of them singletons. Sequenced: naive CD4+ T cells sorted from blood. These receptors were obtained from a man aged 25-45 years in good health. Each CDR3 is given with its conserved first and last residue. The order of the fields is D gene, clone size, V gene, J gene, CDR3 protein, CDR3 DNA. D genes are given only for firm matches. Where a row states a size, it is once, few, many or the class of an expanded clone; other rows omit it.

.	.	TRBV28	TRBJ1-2	CASMGVANYGYTF	TGTGCCAGCATGGGGGTAGCGAACTATGGCTACACCTTC
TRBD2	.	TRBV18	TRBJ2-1	CASSPASGSNEQFF	TGTGCCAGCTCACCGGCTAGCGGGAGCAATGAGCAGTTCTTC
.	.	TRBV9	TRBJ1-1	CASSDQFTGSQNTEAFF	TGTGCCAGCAGCGACCAATTCACCGGGAGCCAGAACACTGAAGCTTTCTTT
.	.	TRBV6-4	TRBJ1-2	CASSHGGESYTF	TGTGCCAGCAGCCACGGGGGGGAGAGCTACACCTTC
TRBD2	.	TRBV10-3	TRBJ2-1	CAIRTLAGGPDEQFF	TGTGCCATCAGGACGCTAGCGGGAGGGCCTGATGAGCAGTTCTTC
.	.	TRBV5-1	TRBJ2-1	CASSADSSYNEQFF	TGCGCCAGCTCGGCAGATAGCTCCTACAATGAGCAGTTCTTC
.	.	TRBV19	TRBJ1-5	CASTQGAWGNQPQHF	TGTGCCAGTACCCAAGGAGCTTGGGGGAATCAGCCCCAGCATTTT
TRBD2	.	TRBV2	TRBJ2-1	CASSGLAVSYNEQFF	TGTGCCAGCAGTGGACTAGCGGTATCCTACAATGAGCAGTTCTTC
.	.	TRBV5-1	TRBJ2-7	CASSLWQGNGYEQYF	TGCGCCAGCAGCTTGTGGCAGGGAAATGGCTACGAGCAGTACTTC
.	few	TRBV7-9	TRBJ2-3	CASSLPDTQYF	TGTGCCAGCAGCTTGCCAGATACGCAGTATTTT
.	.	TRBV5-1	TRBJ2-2	CASSLVQAGELFF	TGCGCCAGCAGCTTGGTTCAGGCCGGGGAGCTGTTTTTT